This passage covers 8 T cell receptor beta chains from one sample sequenced in a study of T cell responses to AZD1222 COVID-19 vaccine. Assay: immunoSEQ multiplex PCR; the TCRdb copy retains only in-frame clones and omits some. Among 95,000 to 150,000 clones listed, roughly nine tenths were seen once. The input for sequencing was peripheral blood, taken on day 0 of AZD1222 vaccination. The receptor set was obtained from an adult in good health.

V gene TRBV30 combines with J gene TRBJ2-7, with 8 positions matching TRBD2. Germline values: CDR1 GTSNPN, CDR2 SVGIG (reference sequence). CDR3 length: 15 amino acids. With 0 bases clipped from V and 2 bases from J, the junction kept 6 bases outside the gene matches. This chain's CDR3 is CAWSVVPGLAYEQYF. The DNA of the CDR3 is TGTGCCTGGAGTGTAGTCCCGGGACTAGCCTACGAGCAGTACTTC.

This chain links TRBV5-4 with TRBJ1-4; D is uncertain. CDR1 is SGHNT and CDR2 is YYREEE in the germline V gene (reference sequence). This CDR3 region has 13 residues. V was shortened by 4 bases and J by 11 bases, with 15 bases between the two germline ends. The CDR3 reads CASSADGFLKLFF. CDR3 bases: TGTGCCAGCAGCGCGGACGGGTTTTTGAAACTGTTTTTT.

V and J are TRBV5-1 and TRBJ2-3, with 11 bases matching TRBD2. Germline trimming cut 3 bases from V and 5 bases from J; bases unmatched to any gene: 11. CDR3 length: 17 amino acids. Germline CDR1 reads SGHRS; CDR2 reads YFSETQ. CDR3 region: CASSWISSGGSGDTQYF. The CDR3 region has the DNA TGCGCCAGCAGCTGGATCTCTAGCGGGGGGAGTGGAGATACGCAGTATTTT.

This sequence joins TRBV2 and TRBJ1-1; D is possibly TRBD1 (6 bases). Trimming pared 1 base from V and 5 bases from J, leaving 8 bases between. This CDR3 is 13 amino acids long. Germline V gene sequence: CDR1 SNHLY, CDR2 FYNNEI. CDR3 protein: CASSEEGGTEAFF. Written as DNA, the CDR3 is TGTGCCAGCAGTGAAGAGGGGGGTACTGAAGCTTTCTTT. Drawing the rest from reference TRBV2 and TRBJ1-1, the complete variable domain is EPEVTQTPSHQVTQMGQEVILRCVPISNHLYFYWYRQILGQKVEFLVSFYNNEISEKSEIFDDQFSVERPDGSNFTLKIRSTKLEDSAMYFCASSEEGGTEAFFGQGTRLTVV.

The rearrangement uses TRBV7-2 and TRBJ1-2, with a possible D match to TRBD1 (5 bases). This CDR3 comprises 15 residues. Looked up from germline, CDR1 is SGHTA and CDR2 is FQGNSA. Trimming left V 1 base short and J 8 bases short, with 17 bases between. CDR3 coding DNA: TGTGCCAGCAGCTTAGGTCTGACAGCTGCGAGGGGCTACACCTTC. It encodes CASSLGLTAARGYTF.

The chain combines TRBV19 with TRBJ1-6; D not resolved. V shed 1 base and J shed 9 bases, with 7 bases lying between them. Germline CDR1 and CDR2: LNHDA and SQIVND (reference sequence). The CDR3 consists of 13 residues. The CDR3 nucleotides read TGTGCCAGTAGTATAGGCGGGGTTTCACCCCTCCACTTT. Translating gives CASSIGGVSPLHF.

The rearrangement joins TRBV24-1 to TRBJ2-1, with 7 bases fitting TRBD1. V lost 1 base and J lost 8; bases outside the gene matches: 4. This CDR3 comprises 14 residues. The V gene's germline CDR1 is KGHDR and CDR2 SFDVKD. DNA for the CDR3: TGTGCCACCAGTGATTTCAGGGGGAGCGATGAGCAGTTCTTC. It specifies CATSDFRGSDEQFF.

This chain connects TRBV2 to TRBJ1-5, with 8 bases aligning to TRBD1. The CDR3 sequence is 14 residues long. Germline CDR1 SNHLY, CDR2 FYNNEI. With V trimmed by 2 bases and J by 6 bases, 3 bases remained unmatched. The CDR3: CASSENRGGQPQHF. CDR3 DNA: TGTGCCAGCAGTGAAAACAGGGGGGGTCAGCCCCAGCATTTT.